Below are 32 T cell receptor beta chains sequenced from a single sample in a study of radiotherapy plus CTLA-4 blockade in lung cancer. Produced via immunoSEQ multiplex PCR; TCRdb's table is partial and in-frame only. The sample shows about 73,000 clones, around 86% of them seen only once. The material was peripheral blood, obtained from a patient treated with radiotherapy plus ipilimumab. The receptors were gathered from a human donor with non-small cell lung cancer that progressed on radiotherapy plus ipilimumab.

This chain uses TRBV6-6 with TRBJ2-7; D is ambiguous. The V end was cut by 5 bases, the J end by 2 bases, with 7 bases between. This CDR3 spans 12 amino acids. CDR1 and CDR2 (germline): MNHNY, SVGAGI (reference sequence). CDR3 sequence (DNA): TGTGCCAGCAGTGACCCGCCCTACGAGCAGTACTTC. Translating it yields CASSDPPYEQYF.

This chain joins TRBV25-1 and TRBJ2-2; TRBD1 might be the D (6 bases). V lost 2 bases and J lost 4, with 14 bases in between. The CDR3 spans 16 residues. Germline V gene lookup returns CDR1 MGHDK and CDR2 SYGVNS. The CDR3 DNA is TGTGCCAGCAGTGAAACAATGGGGGCGGGCACCGGGGAGCTGTTTTTT. Translated, it gives CASSETMGAGTGELFF.

This clone came up once. The V and J genes are TRBV30 and TRBJ2-5; D is uncertain. V was shortened by 2 bases and J by 7 bases, with 17 bases between the two germline ends. The CDR3 has 14 amino acids. Germline CDR1 and CDR2: GTSNPN and SVGIG (reference sequence). CDR3 sequence (DNA): TGTGCCTGGAGTTCCGGGTTTCGAGAGTGGACCCAGTACTTC. Translated: CAWSSGFREWTQYF.

This sequence joins TRBV7-3 and TRBJ2-1; weak D call: TRBD2 (5 bases). V was shortened by 0 bases and J by 6 bases, with 12 bases between the two germline ends. This CDR3 contains 15 residues. Germline V gene data show CDR1 as SGHTA and CDR2 as FQGTGA. CDR3 in DNA: TGTGCCAGCAGCTTAACGCTCCCGGGGTTCAATGAGCAGTTCTTC. This encodes CASSLTLPGFNEQFF.

The chain recombines TRBV4-2 with TRBJ1-2; possibly TRBD1 for D (5 bases). Germline CDR1 reads LGHNA; CDR2 reads YNFKEQ. The V end lost 3 bases, the J end lost 7 bases, and 18 bases lay between the germline ends. This CDR3 has 15 amino acids. The CDR3 coding sequence is TGTGCCAGCAGCCAGCCGGGACCCGCTGACGGTGGCTACACCTTC. Encoded protein: CASSQPGPADGGYTF.

A word on this clone: At one boundary the junction diverges from the germline segment, which might be a read error. The chain employs TRBV27 and TRBJ2-7, with 13 bases that match TRBD2. In germline, CDR1 is MNHEY, CDR2 SMNVEV (reference sequence). This CDR3 region has 18 residues. The CDR3 DNA reads TGTGCCAGCAGCTTATACCCTCCGGGACTAGCGGGAATCTACGAGCAGTACTTC. This translates into CASSLYPPGLAGIYEQYF.

The chain is built from TRBV10-3 and TRBJ1-5, with D possibly TRBD1 on 5 matching bases. CDR3 length equals 13 residues. V was trimmed by 3 bases and J by 5 bases, leaving 8 bases between them. Per germline, CDR1 ENHRY and CDR2 SYGVKD. The CDR3 coding sequence is TGTGCCATCAGTGAAGGGGCAGATCAGCCCCAGCATTTT. Its protein product is CAISEGADQPQHF.

The rearrangement uses TRBV5-1 and TRBJ2-1; perhaps TRBD2 as D (5 bases). The CDR3 sequence is 14 residues long. CDR1 is SGHRS, CDR2 YFSETQ, per germline. V was pared by 4 bases and J by 7 bases, with 15 bases between. CDR3: CASSPTGRVNEQFF. The DNA of the CDR3 is TGCGCCAGCAGCCCGACGGGAAGGGTGAATGAGCAGTTCTTC.

The chain carries TRBV4-1 and TRBJ2-7, with 7 nucleotides matching TRBD1. V lost 3 bases and J lost 7; bases outside the gene matches: 6. Germline V gene sequence: CDR1 MGHRA, CDR2 YSYEKL. This CDR3 contains 13 residues. CDR3 sequence: CASSHLQGREQYF. The DNA for the CDR3 is TGCGCCAGCAGCCACCTACAGGGGCGGGAGCAGTACTTC.

The chain uses TRBV5-1 and TRBJ1-1; 7 positions match TRBD1. V was pared by 4 bases and J by 0 bases, with 12 bases of the junction left unmatched. The germline gives CDR1 SGHRS, CDR2 YFSETQ. CDR3 length equals 17 residues. The CDR3 region is CASSLTGTAGMNTEAFF. In DNA form, the CDR3 reads TGCGCCAGCAGCCTGACCGGGACAGCGGGGATGAACACTGAAGCTTTCTTT.

The genes are TRBV30 and TRBJ1-1, with D maybe TRBD1 (5 bases). CDR1 is GTSNPN and CDR2 is SVGIG in the germline V gene (reference sequence). The CDR3 loop spans 13 amino acids. Trimming stripped 0 bases from V and 7 bases from J, with 12 bases between. The CDR3 DNA reads TGTGCCTGGAGTGTACAATTGGGGGGTGAAGCTTTCTTT. As protein: CAWSVQLGGEAFF.

This clone was seen a handful of times. The chain's CDR3 is CASSSGTFVLTF. CDR3 nucleotides: TGTGCCAGCAGTTCCGGGACGTTTGTCCTGACTTTC. V gene TRBV28 combines with J gene TRBJ2-6; D may match TRBD1 or TRBD2 (5 bases each). V was shortened by 4 bases and J by 13 bases, with 11 bases between the two germline ends. Per germline, CDR1 MDHEN and CDR2 SYDVKM. CDR3 size: 12 residues.

This sequence joins TRBV6-6 and TRBJ2-3, with TRBD1 identical over 10 bases. Losses at the gene ends were 5 bases for V and 3 bases for J; bases not matched to a gene: 5. The V gene's germline CDR1 is MNHNY and CDR2 SVGAGI (reference sequence). The CDR3 has 15 amino acids. CDR3 in amino acids: CASSLRTGGTDTQYF. CDR3 sequence (DNA): TGTGCCAGCAGTCTTCGGACAGGGGGGACAGATACGCAGTATTTT.

DNA of the CDR3: TGTGCCAGCAGTTTAGTTAGCGGGAGTGCCAAAAACATTCAGTACTTC. Amino acids: CASSLVSGSAKNIQYF. J is TRBJ2-4 and V is TRBV27, with TRBD2 matching over 9 bases. The V gene end was trimmed by 2 bases and the J gene end by 1 base; junction bases not matched to a gene: 3. Germline lookup yields CDR1 MNHEY and CDR2 SMNVEV (reference sequence). This CDR3 spans 16 amino acids.

This chain uses TRBV5-1 with TRBJ1-5, with D uncertain. From germline, CDR1 is SGHRS and CDR2 YFSETQ. Trimming cost V 0 bases and J 5 bases, with 9 bases left between them. CDR3 size: 14 residues. CDR3 region: CASSLGGLDQPQHF. The CDR3, as DNA: TGCGCCAGCAGCTTGGGGGGTCTAGATCAGCCCCAGCATTTT.

The chain uses TRBV27 and TRBJ2-3, with 9 bases aligning to TRBD1. Trimming at V came to 5 bases and at J to 3 bases, leaving 6 bases not matched to a gene. The CDR3 has 15 residues. CDR1 and CDR2 from the germline V gene are MNHEY and SMNVEV (reference sequence). CDR3 DNA sequence: TGTGCCAGCAGTATGACCGGGACAGGGACAGATACGCAGTATTTT. Residues: CASSMTGTGTDTQYF.

This clone has more than one count but fewer than ten. The chain combines TRBV10-1 with TRBJ2-2, with D possibly matching TRBD2 (7 bases). This CDR3 region has 14 residues. The germline V gene encodes CDR1 WNHNN and CDR2 SYGVQD (reference sequence). The V end lost 4 bases, the J end lost 6 bases, and 12 bases lay between the germline ends. As DNA, the CDR3 is TGCGCCAGCAGTGCCCTAGGGGGGGCCGGGGAGCTGTTTTTT. This sequence encodes CASSALGGAGELFF.

About this clone: Sequence at one end of the junction differs from germline and may be a read error. The rearrangement uses TRBV28 and TRBJ2-7, with D perhaps assigned TRBD1 or TRBD2 (5 bases each). CDR3 size: 12 residues. Per germline, CDR1 MDHEN and CDR2 SYDVKM. DNA for the CDR3: TGTGCCAGCAGTCCTCCGGGACGGACGCGGGACTTC. Residues: CASSPPGRTRDF.

The table lists this clone with a few counts. V is TRBV10-1 and J is TRBJ1-1, with 8 bases lining up with TRBD1. The CDR3 runs 13 residues. Germline V gene sequence: CDR1 WNHNN, CDR2 SYGVQD (reference sequence). Unmatched junction bases numbered 10, after V lost 10 bases and J lost 6 bases. CDR3 sequence reads: CAIPGGAPAEAFF. For the CDR3, the DNA is TGCGCCATACCAGGGGGCGCCCCGGCTGAAGCTTTCTTT.

The chain links TRBV30 to TRBJ2-7; tentatively, D is TRBD2 (5 bases). CDR3 length: 14 residues. CDR1 and CDR2 from the germline V gene are GTSNPN and SVGIG (reference sequence). The V gene lost 1 base and the J gene lost 0 bases, with 10 bases spanning the gap. DNA of the CDR3: TGTGCCTGGAGTGACTTCGGGGTCTCCTACGAGCAGTACTTC. Protein sequence: CAWSDFGVSYEQYF.

The rearrangement joins TRBV30 to TRBJ1-4, with 7 bases matching TRBD1. From germline, CDR1 is GTSNPN and CDR2 SVGIG (reference sequence). Trimming took 2 bases from V and 5 from J; bases not matched to a gene: 5. The CDR3 is 14 residues long. The CDR3 spells CAWSLGTENEKLFF. CDR3 bases: TGTGCCTGGAGTCTAGGGACAGAAAATGAAAAACTGTTTTTT.

V usage is TRBV29-1 and J usage is TRBJ2-3; D perhaps matches TRBD1 (6 bases). Per germline, CDR1 SQVTM and CDR2 ANQGSEA. The V end lost 1 base, the J end lost 3 bases, and 14 bases lay between the germline ends. CDR3 size: 15 residues. CDR3 sequence: CSVEGADRGTDTQYF. In nucleotides, the CDR3 is TGCAGCGTTGAAGGGGCGGACAGAGGGACAGATACGCAGTATTTT.

This chain links TRBV19 with TRBJ2-3; 10 bases agree with TRBD2. The trim removed 4 bases at V and 4 bases at J, leaving 5 bases unmatched. The CDR3 loop spans 15 amino acids. CDR1 is LNHDA and CDR2 is SQIVND in the germline V gene (reference sequence). CDR3 nucleotides: TGTGCCAGTAGTAATCTAGCGGGAGCCGCAGATACGCAGTATTTT. Amino acid sequence: CASSNLAGAADTQYF.

V usage is TRBV7-3 and J usage is TRBJ2-3; 7 bases match TRBD1. Germline V gene data show CDR1 as SGHTA and CDR2 as FQGTGA. The J segment lost 3 bases and the V segment lost 0 bases, leaving 6 bases of the junction unmatched. The CDR3 spans 16 residues. The CDR3 spells CASSLTAQGVTDTQYF. The DNA for the CDR3 is TGTGCCAGCAGCTTAACTGCCCAGGGGGTGACAGATACGCAGTATTTT.

V is TRBV29-1 and J is TRBJ2-3; the match to TRBD2 covers 12 bases. The CDR3 runs to 14 residues. Looked up from germline, CDR1 is SQVTM and CDR2 is ANQGSEA. Trimming took 6 bases from V and 2 from J; bases not matched to a gene: 3. CDR3 bases: TGCAGCGTGACTAGCGGGAGATACACAGATACGCAGTATTTT. Its protein is CSVTSGRYTDTQYF.

V gene TRBV28 combines with J gene TRBJ2-3; D ambiguous. This CDR3 has 15 residues. The germline V and J ends were trimmed by 4 bases and 2 bases, with 13 bases remaining between them. The germline gives CDR1 MDHEN, CDR2 SYDVKM. CDR3 in DNA: TGTGCCAGCAGTTCTCCCGGCGGTATCACAGATACGCAGTATTTT. It is translated as CASSSPGGITDTQYF.

The chain recombines TRBV7-2 with TRBJ2-2; 8 bases are a match to TRBD1. This CDR3 spans 15 amino acids. Germline CDR1 is SGHTA and CDR2 is FQGNSA. Trimming at V came to 3 bases and at J to 4 bases, leaving 4 bases not matched to a gene. The CDR3 DNA reads TGTGCCAGCAGCTTGGACAGGGTGGCCACCGGGGAGCTGTTTTTT. The encoded protein is CASSLDRVATGELFF. The whole variable domain, filled in from reference TRBV7-2 and TRBJ2-2, reads GAGVSQSPSNKVTEKGKDVELRCDPISGHTALYWYRQSLGQGLEFLIYFQGNSAPDKSGLPSDRFSAERTGGSVSTLTIQRTQQEDSAVYLCASSLDRVATGELFFGEGSRLTVL.

This sequence joins TRBV27 and TRBJ2-1; 9 nucleotides align to TRBD1. The trim removed 9 bases at V and 2 bases at J, leaving 5 bases unmatched. This CDR3 has 14 amino acids. Germline V CDR1 and CDR2: MNHEY, SMNVEV (reference sequence). CDR3 sequence (DNA): TGTGCCAGTGGGGGGGACAGGGCCTACAATGAGCAGTTCTTC. Encoded protein: CASGGDRAYNEQFF.

The chain links TRBV5-1 to TRBJ1-1; TRBD1 is a possible D gene (5 bases). The CDR3 runs 13 residues. V was cut by 9 bases and J by 0 bases, with 12 bases left in between. Germline CDR1 is SGHRS and CDR2 is YFSETQ. For the CDR3, the DNA is TGCGCCACCTCGACAGAGATGAACACTGAAGCTTTCTTT. It codes for CATSTEMNTEAFF.

The chain joins TRBV2 to TRBJ2-1; 7 bases agree with TRBD1. The V gene's germline CDR1 is SNHLY and CDR2 FYNNEI. This CDR3 is built from 14 residues. V was pared by 5 bases and J by 4 bases, with 5 bases of the junction left unmatched. CDR3 sequence: CASSKGAGYNEQFF. CDR3 DNA: TGTGCCAGCAGTAAGGGGGCTGGTTACAATGAGCAGTTCTTC. Using reference TRBV2 and TRBJ2-1 for the parts outside the CDR3, the full variable domain is EPEVTQTPSHQVTQMGQEVILRCVPISNHLYFYWYRQILGQKVEFLVSFYNNEISEKSEIFDDQFSVERPDGSNFTLKIRSTKLEDSAMYFCASSKGAGYNEQFFGPGTRLTVL.

The chain has TRBV28 and TRBJ1-5; 8 nucleotides match TRBD1. CDR3 size: 15 residues. Germline V lookup: CDR1 MDHEN, CDR2 SYDVKM. The junction had 9 bases not matched to a gene; V was cut back by 5 bases and J by 6 bases. The chain's CDR3 is CASSPGTGDGQPQHF. As DNA, the CDR3 is TGTGCCAGCAGTCCCGGGACAGGCGATGGTCAGCCCCAGCATTTT.

This sequence joins TRBV7-8 and TRBJ2-7, with 9 bases fitting TRBD1. The CDR3 loop spans 16 amino acids. CDR1 is SGHVS, CDR2 FQNEAQ, per germline. V gave up 5 bases and J gave up 3 bases; unmatched junction bases: 11. CDR3: CASSERGSTGGYEQYF. In DNA form, the CDR3 reads TGTGCCAGCAGCGAACGAGGTTCGACAGGGGGCTACGAGCAGTACTTC.